These 8 T cell receptor beta chains were sequenced from one sample in a study of blood T cells in healthy people across ages (dated by TCRdb to 2014 to 2015). The protocol used for the library was 5' RACE. The sequencer was an Illumina HiSeq 2500. The second PCR ran for about 6 to 11 cycles and used a J-beta primer mix along with a sample-barcoded 5' primer. TCRdb reprocessed the public reads (quality trimming at Q25 with fastp, clone calling with MiXCR) and kept in-frame beta chains. CDR3 protein sequences are deduplicated, and each keeps its most common genes and DNA. Here the sample has more than 700,000 distinct CDR3 sequences; about 47% occur a single time. The ten most abundant clones make up around 18% of the sample. The sequencing input was blood. The receptor set was obtained from an older man in good health.

The chain links TRBV3-1 to TRBJ1-2, with D unclear. Between the trimmed V and J ends, which lost 4 bases and 8 bases, there was a span of 11 bases. CDR3 length: 12 residues. Germline CDR1 and CDR2: LGHDT and YNNKEL (reference sequence). The CDR3 reads CASSPGRGGYTF. CDR3 nucleotide sequence: TGTGCCAGCAGCCCTGGACGAGGAGGCTACACCTTC.

This clonotype showed up just a few times. This chain links TRBV27 with TRBJ2-3; 11 bases line up with TRBD1. J lost 5 bases, V lost 5 bases, and 12 bases had no gene match. In germline, CDR1 is MNHEY, CDR2 SMNVEV (reference sequence). The CDR3 is made up of 17 amino acids. The CDR3 spells CASSPGTGGSLGDTQYF. DNA of the CDR3: TGTGCCAGCAGTCCTGGGACAGGGGGAAGCTTAGGAGATACGCAGTATTTT.

This clonotype was counted a few times. The rearrangement uses TRBV12-3 or TRBV12-4 and TRBJ1-1, with TRBD1 matching 10 bases. Germline trimming cut 6 bases from V and 6 bases from J; bases unmatched to any gene: 13. The CDR3 consists of 16 residues. Written as DNA, the CDR3 is TGTGCCAGCAGCCCTACCTCGACAGGGGGCGGTTCTGAAGCTTTCTTT. It is translated as CASSPTSTGGGSEAFF.

In this sample, this clonotype turned up a few times. The gene calls are TRBV24-1 and TRBJ2-1; D remains ambiguous. CDR1 is KGHDR and CDR2 is SFDVKD in the germline V gene. V lost 4 bases and J 9 bases, leaving 12 bases between the germline ends. The CDR3 contains 13 residues. The CDR3 region has the DNA TGTGCCACCAGTGACCGATCAATAAGTGAGCAGTTCTTC. Its translation: CATSDRSISEQFF.

V gene TRBV9 combines with J gene TRBJ2-1, with D maybe TRBD2 (8 bases). V was clipped by 4 bases and J by 7 bases, with 24 bases between them. The CDR3 runs to 17 residues. Germline assignment: CDR1 SGDLS and CDR2 YYNGEE. In DNA form, the CDR3 reads TGTGCCAGCAGCTTCTCCGGGGGGGGACAGATCCTTAATGAGCAGTTCTTC. Its translation is CASSFSGGGQILNEQFF.

This clonotype was counted between two and nine times. This rearrangement joins TRBV12-3 or TRBV12-4 to TRBJ2-5; TRBD2 matches at 9 bases. The V segment lost 6 bases and the J segment 11 bases; nucleotides outside the gene matches: 16. This CDR3 comprises 15 residues. The CDR3 sequence is CASRETSGNVDEQYF. CDR3 bases: TGTGCCAGCAGGGAGACTAGCGGTAATGTCGATGAGCAGTACTTC.

The rearrangement links TRBV27 to TRBJ2-1; 12 bases are a match to TRBD2. Near its end, the DNA agrees better with TRBJ2-7, so the J call may be wrong. The CDR3 spans 18 residues. The germline V gene has CDR1 MNHEY and CDR2 SMNVEV (reference sequence). The DNA of the CDR3 is TGTGCCAGCAGTTTACGGCCCCTGACTAGCGGGGGCTACAATGAGCAGTACTTC. Translating gives CASSLRPLTSGGYNEQYF.

V is TRBV29-1 and J is TRBJ2-1, with TRBD1 matching 10 bases. The DNA end favors TRBJ2-7, so the J call may be wrong. This CDR3 has 13 residues. Looked up from germline, CDR1 is SQVTM and CDR2 is ANQGSEA. The CDR3 DNA follows: TGCAGCGTTCAGGGACAGGGGCGCTACGAGCAGTACTTC. Amino acids: CSVQGQGRYEQYF.